This TCR beta chain was documented in a study of prognosis after radiotherapy for stage I lung cancer. Background on the study: The patient group consisted of 10 to 15 men and over five women whose ages spanned 53 to 84, median about 72 years. General study points: Unique TCR clone counts dropped after stereotactic body radiation therapy, from a median of roughly 10,000 to 7,000. The authors did not determine whether the expanded TCR clones were tumor-specific.

Details on this clonotype: The antigen is unknown. Compared with germline, one end of the junction differs, possibly owing to a read error.

Researchers used two-round multiplex PCR to amplify TCR beta CDR3 starting from genomic DNA. Primers targeting each individual TRBV and TRBJ gene were applied in first-round PCR. TCRdb re-called the multiplex PCR reads through MiXCR, storing one row per CDR3 protein. The profile shows around 51,000 distinct CDR3 sequences, about a third of them singletons. Looked up from germline, CDR1 is KGHSH and CDR2 is LQKENI. The CDR3 extends over 16 amino acids. V and J are TRBV18 and TRBJ1-1; no definite D call. The TCR was taken from a donor over 45 with non-small cell lung cancer. Sequences were derived from PBMCs, sampled before or after stereotactic body radiation therapy (not recorded which). The chain's CDR3 is CASTPLGYGMNTEAFF. As DNA, the CDR3 is TGTGCCAGCACACCTCTGGGGTACGGGATGAACACTGAAGCTTTCTTT.